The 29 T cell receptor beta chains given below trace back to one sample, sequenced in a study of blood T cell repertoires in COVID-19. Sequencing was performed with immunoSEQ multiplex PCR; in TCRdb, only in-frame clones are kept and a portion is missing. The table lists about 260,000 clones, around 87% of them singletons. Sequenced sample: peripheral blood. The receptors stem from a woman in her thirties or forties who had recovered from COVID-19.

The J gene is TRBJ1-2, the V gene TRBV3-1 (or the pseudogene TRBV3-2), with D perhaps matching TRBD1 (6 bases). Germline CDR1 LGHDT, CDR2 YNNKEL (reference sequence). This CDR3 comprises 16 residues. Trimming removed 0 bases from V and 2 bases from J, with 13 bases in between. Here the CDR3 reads CASSQDAGASNYGYTF. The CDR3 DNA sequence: TGTGCCAGCAGCCAAGATGCGGGGGCGTCGAACTATGGCTACACCTTC.

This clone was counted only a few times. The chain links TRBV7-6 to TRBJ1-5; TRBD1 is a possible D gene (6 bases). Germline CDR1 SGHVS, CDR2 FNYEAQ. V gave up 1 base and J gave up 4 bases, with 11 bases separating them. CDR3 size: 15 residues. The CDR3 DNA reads TGTGCCAGCAGCTTAGGAGGGGGTGGAAATCAGCCCCAGCATTTT. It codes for CASSLGGGGNQPQHF.

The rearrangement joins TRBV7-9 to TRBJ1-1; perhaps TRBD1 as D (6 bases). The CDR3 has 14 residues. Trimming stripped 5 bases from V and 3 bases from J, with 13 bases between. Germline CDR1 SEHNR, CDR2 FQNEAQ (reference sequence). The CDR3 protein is CASSLLDRHTEAFF. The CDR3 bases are TGTGCCAGCAGCCTACTGGACAGACACACTGAAGCTTTCTTT.

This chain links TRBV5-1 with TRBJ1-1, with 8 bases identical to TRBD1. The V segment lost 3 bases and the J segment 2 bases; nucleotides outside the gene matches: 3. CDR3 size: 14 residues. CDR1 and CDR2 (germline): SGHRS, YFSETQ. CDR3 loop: CASSWDRSNTEAFF. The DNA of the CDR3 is TGCGCCAGCAGCTGGGACAGGTCAAACACTGAAGCTTTCTTT.

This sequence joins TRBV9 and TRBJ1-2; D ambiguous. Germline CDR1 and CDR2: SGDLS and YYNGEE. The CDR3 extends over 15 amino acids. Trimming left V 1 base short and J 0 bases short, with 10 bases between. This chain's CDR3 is CASSVTPAANYGYTF. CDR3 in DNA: TGTGCCAGCAGCGTAACCCCAGCGGCTAACTATGGCTACACCTTC.

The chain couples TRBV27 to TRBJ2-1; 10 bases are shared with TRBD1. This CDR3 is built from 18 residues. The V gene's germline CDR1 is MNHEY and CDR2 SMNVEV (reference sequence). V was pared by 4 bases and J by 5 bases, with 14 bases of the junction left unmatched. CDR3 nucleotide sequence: TGTGCCAGCAGTTCCCCATTCCGGGACAGGGGAGCTCACAATGAGCAGTTCTTC. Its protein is CASSSPFRDRGAHNEQFF.

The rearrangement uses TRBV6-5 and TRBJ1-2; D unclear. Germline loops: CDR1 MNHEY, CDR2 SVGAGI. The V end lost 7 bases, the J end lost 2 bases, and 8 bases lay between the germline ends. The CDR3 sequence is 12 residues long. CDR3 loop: CASTVRNYGYTF. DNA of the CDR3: TGTGCCAGCACGGTGAGAAACTATGGCTACACCTTC.

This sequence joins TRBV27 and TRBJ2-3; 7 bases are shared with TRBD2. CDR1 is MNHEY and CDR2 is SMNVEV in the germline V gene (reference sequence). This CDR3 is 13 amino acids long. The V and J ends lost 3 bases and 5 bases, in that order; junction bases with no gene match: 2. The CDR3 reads CASSFWGGDTQYF. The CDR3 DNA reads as TGTGCCAGCAGTTTTTGGGGGGGAGATACGCAGTATTTT.

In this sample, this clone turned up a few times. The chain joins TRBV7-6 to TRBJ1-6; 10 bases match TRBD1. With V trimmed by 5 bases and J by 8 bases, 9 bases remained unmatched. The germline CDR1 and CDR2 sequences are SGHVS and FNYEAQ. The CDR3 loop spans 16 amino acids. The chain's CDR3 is CASSLGSGQGYSPLHF. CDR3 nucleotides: TGTGCCAGCAGCCTAGGGTCGGGACAGGGGTATTCACCCCTCCACTTT.

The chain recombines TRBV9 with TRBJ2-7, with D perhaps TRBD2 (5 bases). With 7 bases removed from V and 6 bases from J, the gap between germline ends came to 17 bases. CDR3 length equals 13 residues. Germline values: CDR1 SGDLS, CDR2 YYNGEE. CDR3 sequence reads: CASSQEVASEQYF. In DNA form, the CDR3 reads TGTGCCAGCTCGCAGGAGGTGGCGAGCGAGCAGTACTTC.

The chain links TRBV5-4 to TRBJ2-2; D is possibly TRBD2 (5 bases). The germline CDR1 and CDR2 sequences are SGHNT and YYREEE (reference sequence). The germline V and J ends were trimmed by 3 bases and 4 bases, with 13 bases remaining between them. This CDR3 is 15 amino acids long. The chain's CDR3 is CASSSNWAGTGELFF. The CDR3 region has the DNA TGTGCCAGCAGCTCGAATTGGGCGGGCACCGGGGAGCTGTTTTTT.

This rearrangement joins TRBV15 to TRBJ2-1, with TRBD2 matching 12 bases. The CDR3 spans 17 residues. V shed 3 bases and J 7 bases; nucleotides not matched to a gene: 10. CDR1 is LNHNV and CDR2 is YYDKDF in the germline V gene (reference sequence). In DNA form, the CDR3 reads TGTGCCACCAGCAGGATCCCTAGCGGGGGGGCCCGGAATGAGCAGTTCTTC. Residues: CATSRIPSGGARNEQFF.

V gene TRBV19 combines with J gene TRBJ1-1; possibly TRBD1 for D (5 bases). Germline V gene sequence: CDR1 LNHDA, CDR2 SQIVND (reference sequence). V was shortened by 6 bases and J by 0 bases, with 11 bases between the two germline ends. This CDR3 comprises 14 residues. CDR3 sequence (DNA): TGTGCCAGTAGGGAAACAGGCATGAACACTGAAGCTTTCTTT. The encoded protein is CASRETGMNTEAFF.

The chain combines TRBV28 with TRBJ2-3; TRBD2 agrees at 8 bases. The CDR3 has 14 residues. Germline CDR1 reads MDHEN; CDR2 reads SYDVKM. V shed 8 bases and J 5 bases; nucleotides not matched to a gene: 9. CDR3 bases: TGTGCCAGCGCTCCGGGGGGGCGGAAAGATACGCAGTATTTT. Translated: CASAPGGRKDTQYF.

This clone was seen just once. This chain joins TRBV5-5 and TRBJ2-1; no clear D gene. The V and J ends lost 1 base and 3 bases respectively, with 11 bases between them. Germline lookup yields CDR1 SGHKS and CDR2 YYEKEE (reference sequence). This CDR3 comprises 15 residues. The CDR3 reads CASSLPEVFYNEQFF. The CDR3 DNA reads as TGTGCCAGCAGCTTGCCAGAGGTTTTCTACAATGAGCAGTTCTTC.

The CDR3 DNA follows: TGTGCTTCATCAAGCCCCCCCCAAGAGACCCAGTACTTC. This codes for CASSSPPQETQYF. The rearrangement links TRBV10-3 to TRBJ2-5; no clear D gene. The CDR3 contains 13 residues. CDR1 is ENHRY and CDR2 is SYGVKD in the germline V gene.

CDR3 region: CASSLDRVETQYF. CDR3 DNA: TGTGCCAGCAGTTTAGACAGGGTGGAGACCCAGTACTTC. This chain uses TRBV12-3 or TRBV12-4 with TRBJ2-5, with a possible D match to TRBD1 (6 bases). There are 13 residues in the CDR3. V dropped 1 base and J dropped 5 bases, with 8 bases sitting between them.

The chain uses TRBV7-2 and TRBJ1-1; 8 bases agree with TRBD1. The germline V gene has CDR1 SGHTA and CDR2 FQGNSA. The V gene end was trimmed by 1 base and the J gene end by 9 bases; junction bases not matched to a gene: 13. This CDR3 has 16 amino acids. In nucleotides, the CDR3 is TGTGCCAGCAGCTTAGGGGGAAGCAGGGGGCTATCTAAAGCTTTCTTT. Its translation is CASSLGGSRGLSKAFF.

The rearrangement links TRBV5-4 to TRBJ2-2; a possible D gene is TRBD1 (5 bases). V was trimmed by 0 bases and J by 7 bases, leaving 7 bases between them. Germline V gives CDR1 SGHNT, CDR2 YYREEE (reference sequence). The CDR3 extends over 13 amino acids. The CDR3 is CASSLAGNGELFF. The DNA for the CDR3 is TGTGCCAGCAGCTTGGCAGGGAACGGGGAGCTGTTTTTT.

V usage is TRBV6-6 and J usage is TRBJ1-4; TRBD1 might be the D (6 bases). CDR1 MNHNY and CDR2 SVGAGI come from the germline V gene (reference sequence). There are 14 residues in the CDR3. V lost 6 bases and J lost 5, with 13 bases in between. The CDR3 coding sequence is TGTGCCAGCAGCAACGGGCAGGGGAATGAAAAACTGTTTTTT. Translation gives CASSNGQGNEKLFF.

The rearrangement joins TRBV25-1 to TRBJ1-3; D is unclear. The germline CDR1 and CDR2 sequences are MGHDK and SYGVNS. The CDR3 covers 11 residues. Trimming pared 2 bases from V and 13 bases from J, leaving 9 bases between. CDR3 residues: CASSEGRAIYF. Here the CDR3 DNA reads TGTGCCAGCAGTGAAGGGCGTGCTATATATTTT.

The CDR3 protein is CASSLGAGKSNIQYF. The CDR3 DNA sequence: TGCGCCAGCAGCTTGGGGGCGGGGAAGTCAAACATTCAGTACTTC. The chain recombines TRBV5-1 with TRBJ2-4; a possible D gene is TRBD2 (6 bases). CDR1 is SGHRS and CDR2 is YFSETQ in the germline V gene. Trimming took off 0 bases at V and 6 bases at J, with 13 bases between the two ends. This CDR3 region has 15 residues.

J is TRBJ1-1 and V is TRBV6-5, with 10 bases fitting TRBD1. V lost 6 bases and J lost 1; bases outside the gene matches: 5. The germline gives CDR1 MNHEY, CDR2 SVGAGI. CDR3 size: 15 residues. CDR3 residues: CASSQGQGGNTEAFF. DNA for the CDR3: TGTGCCAGCAGCCAAGGACAGGGGGGGAACACTGAAGCTTTCTTT.

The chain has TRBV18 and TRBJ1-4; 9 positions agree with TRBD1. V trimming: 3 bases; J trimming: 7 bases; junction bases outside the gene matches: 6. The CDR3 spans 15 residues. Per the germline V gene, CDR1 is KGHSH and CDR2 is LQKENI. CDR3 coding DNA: TGTGCCAGCTCACCGAGACAGGGGGAAGGTGAAAAACTGTTTTTT. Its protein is CASSPRQGEGEKLFF.

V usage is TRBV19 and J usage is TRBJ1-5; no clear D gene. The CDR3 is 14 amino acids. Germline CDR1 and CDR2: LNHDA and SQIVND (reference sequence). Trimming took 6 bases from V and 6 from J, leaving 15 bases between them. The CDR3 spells CASSWTVGGQPQHF. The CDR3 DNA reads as TGTGCCAGTAGCTGGACGGTTGGAGGTCAGCCCCAGCATTTT.

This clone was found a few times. CDR3 protein: CASSLDPRADEQYF. The CDR3 DNA reads TGTGCCAGCAGCTTAGATCCCCGAGCGGACGAGCAGTACTTC. The chain uses TRBV11-3 and TRBJ2-7; D is possibly TRBD2 (5 bases). Trimming removed 0 bases at V and 5 bases at J, with 11 bases between. Germline V lookup: CDR1 SGHNT, CDR2 YENEEA. There are 14 residues in the CDR3.

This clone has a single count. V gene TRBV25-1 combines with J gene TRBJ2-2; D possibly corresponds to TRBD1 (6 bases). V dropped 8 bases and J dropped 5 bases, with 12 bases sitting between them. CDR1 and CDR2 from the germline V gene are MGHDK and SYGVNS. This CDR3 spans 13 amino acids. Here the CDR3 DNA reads TGTGCCAGCTGCAGACAGGAAACCGGGGAGCTGTTTTTT. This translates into CASCRQETGELFF.

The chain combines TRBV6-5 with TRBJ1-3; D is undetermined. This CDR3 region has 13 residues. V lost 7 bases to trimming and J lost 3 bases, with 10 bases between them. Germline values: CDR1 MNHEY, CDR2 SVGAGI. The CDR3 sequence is CASTLRNGNTIYF. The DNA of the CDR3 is TGTGCCAGCACCCTGCGGAATGGAAACACCATATATTTT.

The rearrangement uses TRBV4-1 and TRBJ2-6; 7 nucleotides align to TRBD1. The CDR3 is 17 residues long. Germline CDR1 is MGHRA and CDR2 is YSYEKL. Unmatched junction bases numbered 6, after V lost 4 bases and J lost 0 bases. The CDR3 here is CASSPPTGSSGANVLTF. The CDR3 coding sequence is TGCGCCAGCAGCCCGCCGACAGGGAGCTCTGGGGCCAACGTCCTGACTTTC.